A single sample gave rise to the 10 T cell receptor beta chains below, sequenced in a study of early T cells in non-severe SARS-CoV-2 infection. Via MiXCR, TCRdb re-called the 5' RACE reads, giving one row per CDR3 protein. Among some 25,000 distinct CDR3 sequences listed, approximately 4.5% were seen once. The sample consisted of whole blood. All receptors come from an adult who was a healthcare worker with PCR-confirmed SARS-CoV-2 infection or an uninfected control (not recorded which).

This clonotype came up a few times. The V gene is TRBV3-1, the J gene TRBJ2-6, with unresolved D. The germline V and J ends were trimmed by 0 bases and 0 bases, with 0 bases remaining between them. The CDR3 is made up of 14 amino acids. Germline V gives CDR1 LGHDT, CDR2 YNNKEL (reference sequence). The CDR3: CASSQDSGANVLTF. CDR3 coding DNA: TGTGCCAGCAGCCAAGACTCTGGGGCCAACGTCCTGACTTTC.

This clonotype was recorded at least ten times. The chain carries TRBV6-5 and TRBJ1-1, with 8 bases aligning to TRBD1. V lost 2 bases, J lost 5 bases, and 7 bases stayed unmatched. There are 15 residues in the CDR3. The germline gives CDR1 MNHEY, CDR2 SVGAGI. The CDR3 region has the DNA TGTGCCAGCAGTTACCCAGGACAGGGCCCGACTGAAGCTTTCTTT. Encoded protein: CASSYPGQGPTEAFF.

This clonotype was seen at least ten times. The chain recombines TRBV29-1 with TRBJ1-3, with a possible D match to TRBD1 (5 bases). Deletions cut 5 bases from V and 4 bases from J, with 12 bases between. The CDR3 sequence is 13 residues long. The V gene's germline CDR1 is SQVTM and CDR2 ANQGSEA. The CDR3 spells CSVSQGSGNTIYF. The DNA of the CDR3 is TGCAGCGTTTCTCAGGGCTCCGGAAACACCATATATTTT.

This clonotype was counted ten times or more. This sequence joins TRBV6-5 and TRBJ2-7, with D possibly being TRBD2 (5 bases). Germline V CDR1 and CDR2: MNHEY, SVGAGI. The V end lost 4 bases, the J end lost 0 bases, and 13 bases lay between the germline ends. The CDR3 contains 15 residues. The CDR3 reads CASSSPGSGSYEQYF. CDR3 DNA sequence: TGTGCCAGCAGTTCACCGGGGAGCGGCTCCTACGAGCAGTACTTC.

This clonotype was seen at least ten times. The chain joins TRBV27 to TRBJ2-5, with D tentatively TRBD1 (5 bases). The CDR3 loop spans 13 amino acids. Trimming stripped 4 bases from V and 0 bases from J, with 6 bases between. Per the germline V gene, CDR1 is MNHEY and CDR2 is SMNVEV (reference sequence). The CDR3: CASSSGNQETQYF. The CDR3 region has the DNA TGTGCCAGCAGTTCAGGGAACCAAGAGACCCAGTACTTC.

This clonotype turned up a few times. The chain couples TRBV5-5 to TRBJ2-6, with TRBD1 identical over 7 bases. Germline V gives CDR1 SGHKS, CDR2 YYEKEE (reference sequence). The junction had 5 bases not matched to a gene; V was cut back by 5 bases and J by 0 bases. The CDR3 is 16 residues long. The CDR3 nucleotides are TGTGCCAGCAGTGGACAGGTGCTCTCTGGGGCCAACGTCCTGACTTTC. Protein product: CASSGQVLSGANVLTF.

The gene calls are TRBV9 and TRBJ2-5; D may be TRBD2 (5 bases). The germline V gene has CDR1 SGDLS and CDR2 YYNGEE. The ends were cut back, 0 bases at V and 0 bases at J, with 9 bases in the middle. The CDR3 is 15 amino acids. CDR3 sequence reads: CASSVAVGNQETQYF. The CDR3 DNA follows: TGTGCCAGCAGCGTAGCTGTCGGGAACCAAGAGACCCAGTACTTC.

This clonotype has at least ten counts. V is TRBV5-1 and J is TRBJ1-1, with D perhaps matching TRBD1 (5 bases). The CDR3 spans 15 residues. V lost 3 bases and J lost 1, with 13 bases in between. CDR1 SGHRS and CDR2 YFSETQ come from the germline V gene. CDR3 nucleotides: TGCGCCAGCAGCTCTACAGGCCGGGGGAACACTGAAGCTTTCTTT. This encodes CASSSTGRGNTEAFF.

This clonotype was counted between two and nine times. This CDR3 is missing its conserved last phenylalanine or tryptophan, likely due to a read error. CDR3 residues: CASGFQGAGELFL. In DNA form, the CDR3 reads TGTGCCAGCGGATTTCAGGGCGCCGGGGAGCTGTTTCTT. V is TRBV6-2 or TRBV6-3 and J is TRBJ2-2, with a tentative D call TRBD1 (5 bases). Trimming removed 8 bases at V and 6 bases at J, with 13 bases between. Germline V gene sequence: CDR1 MNHEY, CDR2 SVGEGT. The CDR3 runs to 13 residues.

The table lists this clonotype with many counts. The CDR3 DNA reads as TGTGCCAGCAGTGGACAGATTCACACCGGGGAGCTGTTTTTT. Translated, it gives CASSGQIHTGELFF. This chain joins TRBV6-2 or TRBV6-3 and TRBJ2-2; possible D gene TRBD1, 6 bases. Germline V gene data show CDR1 as MNHEY and CDR2 as SVGEGT. CDR3 size: 14 residues. The germline V and J ends were trimmed by 5 bases and 3 bases, with 10 bases remaining between them.